The source of this T cell receptor (beta chain) is a study of blood T cell repertoires in COVID-19. Germline assignment: CDR1 SEHNR and CDR2 FQNEAQ (reference sequence). V was shortened by 1 base and J by 1 base, with 16 bases between the two germline ends. This CDR3 has 17 residues. The assay was immunoSEQ multiplex PCR, and TCRdb's table has in-frame clones only and misses some. This sample has about 200,000 clones; 85% to 95% occur once, and the top ten carry about 0.76%. The material sequenced was peripheral blood. This chain joins TRBV7-9 and TRBJ1-1; D is unclear. This sequence was found in a man aged 25 to 40 with COVID-19, enrolled during active disease. In DNA form, the CDR3 reads TGTGCCAGCAGCTTAGGCTCCCTCGGGTTGAAGAACACTGAAGCTTTCTTT. Translating it yields CASSLGSLGLKNTEAFF.